The T cell receptor (beta chain) described here comes from a study of T cell repertoires in cytomegalovirus infection. V lost 4 bases, J lost 3 bases, and 3 bases stayed unmatched. This CDR3 spans 14 amino acids. The germline V gene encodes CDR1 MDHEN and CDR2 SYDVKM. TCRdb analysed the reads with MiXCR anew, one entry per CDR3 protein. The sample has approximately 170,000 distinct CDR3 sequences; approximately 14% are singletons. The TCR originated in a human donor in good health (CMV status not recorded). Some clones in this sample may be carry-over from other donors' samples. The V and J genes are TRBV28 and TRBJ2-3, with 8 nucleotides matching TRBD1. Specimen: PBMCs. The DNA of the CDR3 is TGTGCCAGCAGTTGGGGACAGGATACAGATACGCAGTATTTT. Encoded protein: CASSWGQDTDTQYF.